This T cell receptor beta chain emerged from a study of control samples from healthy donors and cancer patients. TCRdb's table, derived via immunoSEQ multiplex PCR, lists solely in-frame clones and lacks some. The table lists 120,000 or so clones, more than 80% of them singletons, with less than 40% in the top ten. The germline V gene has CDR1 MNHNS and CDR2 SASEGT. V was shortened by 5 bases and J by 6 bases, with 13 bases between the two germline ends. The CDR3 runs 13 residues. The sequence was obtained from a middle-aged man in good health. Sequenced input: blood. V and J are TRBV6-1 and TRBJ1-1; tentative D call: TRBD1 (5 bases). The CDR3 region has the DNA TGTGCCAGCAGTCTACCAGGGACGGCTGAAGCTTTCTTT. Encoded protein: CASSLPGTAEAFF.